A single sample is the source of the 16 T cell receptor beta chains below, sequenced in a study of PD-1 blockade in classical Hodgkin lymphoma. The time point was: cycle 4 day 1 (C4D1), after around six weeks of nivolumab. Every single patient, without exception, relapsed after autologous stem cell transplantation, and brentuximab vedotin exposure varied. Measured with immunoSEQ multiplex PCR; TCRdb has only the in-frame clones, and not every one. The sample yields 17,000 or so clones, about four fifths seen once. The material was peripheral blood mononuclear cells (PBMCs), obtained before the fourth cycle of nivolumab. Every receptor here comes from a human donor with classical Hodgkin lymphoma.

V gene TRBV30 combines with J gene TRBJ1-6, with unresolved D. Germline loops: CDR1 GTSNPN, CDR2 SVGIG (reference sequence). CDR3 length: 11 residues. Trimming took 3 bases from V and 7 from J, leaving 4 bases between them. The CDR3 bases are TGTGCCTGGAGGACGAATTCACCCCTCCACTTT. It yields the protein CAWRTNSPLHF.

A single count supports this clone. This chain connects TRBV6-4 to TRBJ2-1; 9 positions agree with TRBD1. Germline V gene sequence: CDR1 MRHNA, CDR2 SNTAGT. This CDR3 region has 16 residues. V dropped 7 bases and J dropped 8; count of bases not matched to a gene: 15. CDR3 coding DNA: TGTGCCAGCAAAACGACAGGGGGGGGAGATGAGGATGAGCAGTTCTTC. Residues: CASKTTGGGDEDEQFF.

V and J are TRBV25-1 and TRBJ1-2; maybe TRBD1 (5 bases). The CDR3 contains 14 residues. Trimming took off 6 bases at V and 2 bases at J, with 13 bases between the two ends. The V gene's germline CDR1 is MGHDK and CDR2 SYGVNS. The CDR3 nucleotides read TGTGCCAGCAGAGACCCGGGGGGAAACTATGGCTACACCTTC. It specifies CASRDPGGNYGYTF.

CDR3 nucleotide sequence: TGTGCCGGGGAATCTCGGGGTGGAAACACCATATATTTT. Amino acids: CAGESRGGNTIYF. The chain has TRBV7-9 and TRBJ1-3; D unclear. V was clipped by 11 bases and J by 3 bases, with 14 bases between them. CDR1 and CDR2 from the germline V gene are SEHNR and FQNEAQ (reference sequence). The length of the CDR3 is 13 residues.

This clone was seen only a few times. The V call is TRBV5-1, the J call TRBJ2-5; 8 nucleotides match TRBD2. CDR3 length: 13 residues. V lost 4 bases to trimming and J lost 3 bases; unmatched junction nucleotides: 2. Germline CDR1 is SGHRS and CDR2 is YFSETQ. The CDR3 DNA follows: TGCGCCAGCAGCGCGGGACTAGAAGAGACCCAGTACTTC. As protein: CASSAGLEETQYF.

This clone was observed a single time. This chain joins TRBV6-6 and TRBJ2-7; TRBD1 matches at 8 bases. V trimming: 5 bases; J trimming: 5 bases; junction bases outside the gene matches: 8. The CDR3 loop spans 14 amino acids. Germline V gene data show CDR1 as MNHNY and CDR2 as SVGAGI (reference sequence). CDR3 region: CASSRQGRIHEQYF. Written as DNA, the CDR3 is TGTGCCAGCAGTAGACAGGGGCGAATCCACGAGCAGTACTTC.

J is TRBJ2-5 and V is TRBV6-6, with unresolved D. From germline, CDR1 is MNHNY and CDR2 SVGAGI (reference sequence). The CDR3 sequence is 13 residues long. V lost 4 bases and J lost 4, with 10 bases in between. This chain's CDR3 is CASSSPSGETQYF. CDR3 nucleotides: TGTGCCAGCAGTTCCCCATCCGGAGAGACCCAGTACTTC.

This chain's CDR3 is CATLAGGTDTQYF. CDR3 DNA: TGTGCCACTTTAGCGGGGGGCACAGATACGCAGTATTTT. J is TRBJ2-3 and V is TRBV6-5; 9 bases line up with TRBD2. The V gene's germline CDR1 is MNHEY and CDR2 SVGAGI. The CDR3 extends over 13 amino acids. V dropped 10 bases and J dropped 1; count of bases not matched to a gene: 3.

This chain uses TRBV6-5 with TRBJ1-2; 7 bases are shared with TRBD1. Germline V gene data show CDR1 as MNHEY and CDR2 as SVGAGI. The CDR3 totals 14 residues. Trimming cost V 5 bases and J 8 bases; bases outside gene matches: 11. The CDR3 DNA reads TGTGCCAGCAGTGACAGGGTTGTGACATTAGGCTACACCTTC. Its translation: CASSDRVVTLGYTF.

The chain employs TRBV6-6 and TRBJ1-2; D is ambiguous. The germline gives CDR1 MNHNY, CDR2 SVGAGI (reference sequence). V was cut by 0 bases and J by 2 bases, with 10 bases left in between. The CDR3 loop spans 15 amino acids. The CDR3 nucleotides read TGTGCCAGCAGTTACTCCTCCAGGATGAACTATGGCTACACCTTC. It translates to CASSYSSRMNYGYTF.

V is TRBV4-1 and J is TRBJ1-1; no clear D. V lost 0 bases to trimming and J lost 1 base, with 6 bases between them. Germline assignment: CDR1 MGHRA and CDR2 YSYEKL. The CDR3 totals 14 residues. DNA for the CDR3: TGCGCCAGCAGCCAAGAAACAGCGAACACTGAAGCTTTCTTT. This encodes CASSQETANTEAFF.

This chain joins TRBV6-5 and TRBJ2-3; 8 bases agree with TRBD1. The CDR3 runs to 16 residues. The germline gives CDR1 MNHEY, CDR2 SVGAGI. J gave up 2 bases and V 2 bases, and 6 bases lay outside the gene matches. The CDR3 loop is CASSYRTGRNTDTQYF. CDR3 nucleotides: TGTGCCAGCAGTTACAGGACAGGGAGGAACACAGATACGCAGTATTTT.

The rearrangement joins TRBV7-9 to TRBJ1-6; 7 positions match TRBD1. The germline V gene encodes CDR1 SEHNR and CDR2 FQNEAQ (reference sequence). The CDR3 runs 14 residues. J lost 5 bases, V lost 6 bases, and 4 bases had no gene match. DNA of the CDR3: TGTGCCAGCAGTACCGGGACAGATAATTCACCCCTCCACTTT. Residues: CASSTGTDNSPLHF.

V usage is TRBV11-1 and J usage is TRBJ2-1; 7 bases match TRBD2. CDR1 and CDR2 from the germline V gene are SGHAT and FQDESV (reference sequence). V shed 3 bases, J shed 9 bases, and the junction held 8 bases outside the gene matches. The CDR3 totals 14 residues. The CDR3 region has the DNA TGTGCCAGCAGCTTGGAGGTGGGCGGGGGTGAGCAGTTCTTC. Encoded protein: CASSLEVGGGEQFF.

This clone was detected only once. This chain connects TRBV6-5 to TRBJ2-7; D is perhaps TRBD2 (5 bases). V lost 6 bases, J lost 1 base, and 10 bases lay in between. Germline assignment: CDR1 MNHEY and CDR2 SVGAGI. The CDR3 is made up of 13 amino acids. CDR3 DNA sequence: TGTGCCAGCAGAGGATCGGGATCCTACGAGCAGTACTTC. The encoded protein is CASRGSGSYEQYF.

The V call is TRBV5-1, the J call TRBJ2-5; 16 nucleotides align to TRBD2. This CDR3 is built from 19 residues. Trimming took 0 bases from V and 2 from J; bases not matched to a gene: 7. Per germline, CDR1 SGHRS and CDR2 YFSETQ. This CDR3 is CASSLGPGLAGGYQETQYF. Here the CDR3 DNA reads TGCGCCAGCAGCTTGGGCCCGGGACTAGCGGGGGGGTATCAAGAGACCCAGTACTTC.